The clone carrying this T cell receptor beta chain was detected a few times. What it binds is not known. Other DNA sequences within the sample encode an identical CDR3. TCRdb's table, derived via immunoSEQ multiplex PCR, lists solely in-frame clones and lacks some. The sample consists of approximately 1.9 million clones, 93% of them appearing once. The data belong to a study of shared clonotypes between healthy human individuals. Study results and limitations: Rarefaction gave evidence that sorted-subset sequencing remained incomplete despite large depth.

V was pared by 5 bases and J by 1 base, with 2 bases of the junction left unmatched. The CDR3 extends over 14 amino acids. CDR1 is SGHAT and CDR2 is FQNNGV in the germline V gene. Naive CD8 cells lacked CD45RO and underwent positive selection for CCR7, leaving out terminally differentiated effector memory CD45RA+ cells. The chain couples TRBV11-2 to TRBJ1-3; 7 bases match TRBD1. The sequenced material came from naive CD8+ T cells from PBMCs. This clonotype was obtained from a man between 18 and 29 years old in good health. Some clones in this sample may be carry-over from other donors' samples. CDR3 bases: TGTGCCAGCAGCGCCAGGGGGTCTGGAAACACCATATATTTT. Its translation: CASSARGSGNTIYF.